This T cell receptor (beta chain) emerged from a study of T-cell memory formation after mild COVID-19. Study observations and caveats: Nothing showed for sure that second-wave clones peaking on day 37 were SARS-CoV-2 specific. Clones contracting day 15 to 85 were balanced CD4/CD8; later expanders leaned CD4+.

Constant-segment primers served in 5'RACE that generated TCR alpha and TCR beta cDNA libraries bearing sample barcodes and UMIs. TCRdb ran MiXCR on the 5' RACE reads and lists one entry per CDR3 protein. The table shows about 290,000 distinct CDR3 sequences, with less than 20% occurring only once. Turning to this clonotype: Its antigen is not identified.

The source is a man aged 18 to 30 who had mild COVID-19 (a few samples of this study predate the infection). Cell type and time point are not known. Input material: PBMCs or a T cell subset sorted from them (not recorded which).

The CDR3 coding sequence is TGCGCCAGCAGCCAAGATCGCCCAGGGCCCGGGGAGACCCAGTACTTC. It specifies CASSQDRPGPGETQYF. V is TRBV4-1 and J is TRBJ2-5; maybe TRBD1 (5 bases). This CDR3 has 16 amino acids. Per the germline V gene, CDR1 is MGHRA and CDR2 is YSYEKL. V shed 0 bases and J shed 5 bases, with 16 bases lying between them.